This T cell receptor beta chain was retrieved from a study of blood T cell repertoires in COVID-19. The overall study: COVID-19 samples from acute and convalescent phases originated in the United States, Italy and Spain. T cells, B-cell-depleted T cells, or PBMCs supplied cDNA or gDNA.

In the source study's methods: The authors estimated nucleated cell counts from reference gene primer amplification. Sequencing was performed with immunoSEQ multiplex PCR; in TCRdb, only in-frame clones are kept and a portion is missing. V and J calls and clone size follow that table, whereas D and trimming were derived from the DNA. The data hold around 110,000 clones, with less than 95% observed a single time. The clonotype comes from a human donor with active COVID-19. The donor label of this sample is uncertain. The sample was peripheral blood.

CDR3 loop: CASSYREEQFF. The CDR3 coding sequence is TGTGCCAGCAGTTACAGAGAAGAGCAGTTCTTC. This chain connects TRBV6-5 to TRBJ2-1, with D unclear. Per the germline V gene, CDR1 is MNHEY and CDR2 is SVGAGI. V was cut by 2 bases and J by 10 bases, with 6 bases left in between. The CDR3 sequence is 11 residues long.